This is a list of T cell receptor beta chains from one sample in a study of Ad26.COV2.S vaccination and SARS-CoV-2 variants. Generated by immunoSEQ multiplex PCR, the TCRdb table keeps only in-frame clones and is missing some. The sample records about 480,000 clones, around nine tenths being singletons. The starting material was peripheral blood, obtained in a trial of Ad26.COV2.S vaccine versus placebo. These TCRs come from a person between 18 and 60 years old who received the Ad26.COV2.S COVID-19 vaccine or a placebo. CDR3s include the opening cysteine and the closing phenylalanine or tryptophan. A D gene is named only where the DNA matches it firmly. The size of a clone is reported for some rows only, either as once, few or many, or as a class for expanded clones.

TRBJ2-7 | . | . | 11 | TRBV14 | TGTGCCAGCAGCTTCAGACGAGAGCAGTACTTC | CASSFRREQYF
TRBJ1-1 | . | . | 15 | TRBV11-2 | TGTGCCAGCAGCTTAGAACCCCCGAGGAACACTGAAGCTTTCTTT | CASSLEPPRNTEAFF
TRBJ2-1 | . | TRBD2 | 15 | TRBV27 | TGTGCCAGCAGTTCCGGGACTAGCGGGAGACGTGAGCAGTTCTTC | CASSSGTSGRREQFF
TRBJ2-7 | . | TRBD2 | 14 | TRBV6-5 | TGTGCCAGCATGGGGAGCGGGAGCTCCTACGAGCAGTACTTC | CASMGSGSSYEQYF
TRBJ2-2 | . | . | 14 | TRBV6-2/TRBV6-3 | TGTGCCAGCAGTAGATCCGGGACCTCCGGGGAGCTGTTTTTT | CASSRSGTSGELFF
TRBJ2-7 | . | TRBD2 | 15 | TRBV5-6 | TGTGCCAGCAGCTCTCGGACTAGCGGGAGCCACGAGCAGTACTTC | CASSSRTSGSHEQYF
TRBJ2-2 | once | . | 15 | TRBV20-1 | TGCAGTGCTAGTAACGGCAGGGCGAACACCGGGGAGCTGTTTTTT | CSASNGRANTGELFF
TRBJ1-2 | . | . | 15 | TRBV6-5 | TGTGCCAGCAGTTTCCCGGGCAACCCCCACTATGGCTACACCTTC | CASSFPGNPHYGYTF
TRBJ2-7 | . | . | 16 | TRBV7-9 | TGTGCCAGCAGCCCCCGGGGGGCGGGGGCCACCTACGAGCAGTACTTC | CASSPRGAGATYEQYF
TRBJ1-2 | . | . | 13 | TRBV28 | TGTGCCAGCAGGACGGCAGACCCATATGGCTACACCTTC | CASRTADPYGYTF
TRBJ2-5 | . | TRBD1 | 17 | TRBV28 | TGTGCCAGCAGTTCGGCCGAGGGACAGGCGCTCCAAGAGACCCAGTACTTC | CASSSAEGQALQETQYF
TRBJ1-2 | . | TRBD1 | 14 | TRBV5-4 | TGTGCCAGCAGCTACCCCCAGGGGGACTATGGCTACACCTTC | CASSYPQGDYGYTF
TRBJ2-1 | . | . | 13 | TRBV15 | TGTGCCACCAGCAGAGGGACCCTGGGGGGAGAGTTCTTC | CATSRGTLGGEFF
TRBJ2-2 | once | . | 15 | TRBV5-4 | TGTGCCAGCAGCTTGGCTAGGACTGTAACCGGGGAGCTGTTTTTT | CASSLARTVTGELFF
TRBJ1-1 | . | . | 13 | TRBV7-2 | TGTGCCAGCAGCTCCGGCCCGAACACTGAAGCTTTCTTT | CASSSGPNTEAFF
TRBJ1-6 | once | . | 15 | TRBV9 | TGTGCCAGCAGCGTAGGGACTCCTAGGTATTCACCCCTCCACTTT | CASSVGTPRYSPLHF
TRBJ1-1 | . | . | 14 | TRBV6-2/TRBV6-3 | TGTGCCAGCAGTTTCAACAGGAGGAACACTGAAGCTTTCTTT | CASSFNRRNTEAFF
TRBJ2-7 | . | TRBD1 | 14 | TRBV7-8 | TGTGCCAGCAGCTCCCAGGGGGTCGGTTACGAGCAGTACTTC | CASSSQGVGYEQYF
TRBJ2-1 | . | . | 13 | TRBV19 | TGTGCCAGTAGTGAGTGCCAGTTGTGTGAGCAGTTCTTC | CASSECQLCEQFF
TRBJ2-1 | . | TRBD2 | 17 | TRBV27 | TGTGCCAGCAGTCCCCCCGGACTAGCTAAATCCTACAATGAGCAGTTCTTC | CASSPPGLAKSYNEQFF
TRBJ1-2 | . | TRBD1 | 14 | TRBV5-4 | TGTGCCAGCAGCCCAGGGGGCTGGAACTATGGCTACACCTTC | CASSPGGWNYGYTF
TRBJ2-3 | many | TRBD2 | 15 | TRBV30 | TGTGCCTGGAGTCCTAGCGGGCGGGAGGAGGGTACGCAGTATTTT | CAWSPSGREEGTQYF
TRBJ1-2 | . | . | 14 | TRBV29-1 | TGCAGCGTATCTGAAGGGGCAGGGGCCTATGGCTACACCTTC | CSVSEGAGAYGYTF
TRBJ2-3 | . | . | 15 | TRBV6-5 | TGTGCCAGCAGTTACGCGGGATTGGAAGGAGATACGCAGTATTTT | CASSYAGLEGDTQYF
TRBJ2-7 | . | . | 13 | TRBV28 | TGTGCCAGCAGTCCCCCCCGGTTTAACGAGCAGTACTTC | CASSPPRFNEQYF
TRBJ1-1 | . | TRBD1 | 16 | TRBV6-5 | TGTGCCAGCAGTTCTATGCGTACCGGGACAGGGAATGAAGCTTTCTTT | CASSSMRTGTGNEAFF
TRBJ1-4 | . | TRBD1 | 13 | TRBV30 | TGTGCCTGTCGGACAGGGGGCGTTGAAAAACTGTTTTTT | CACRTGGVEKLFF
TRBJ1-3 | . | . | 14 | TRBV11-2 | TGTGCCAGCAGCTTGAGCACACAAGGAAACACCATATATTTT | CASSLSTQGNTIYF
TRBJ2-7 | . | . | 11 | TRBV20-1 | TGCAGTGTAGGGGTTTCCTACGAGCAGTACTTC | CSVGVSYEQYF
TRBJ2-7 | . | . | 13 | TRBV12-3/TRBV12-4 | TGTGCCAGCAGTTTTTACAGTTCCTACGAGCAGTACTTC | CASSFYSSYEQYF
TRBJ1-3 | . | . | 17 | TRBV19 | TGTGCCAGTAGTATTTTACACGGACGCCTCTCTGGAAACACCATATATTTT | CASSILHGRLSGNTIYF
TRBJ1-1 | . | TRBD1 | 15 | TRBV19 | TGTGCCAGTAGTACAGCACAACAGGGGGTGACTGAAGCTTTCTTT | CASSTAQQGVTEAFF
TRBJ2-3 | once | . | 13 | TRBV4-3 | TGCGCCAGCAGCCCTAGCGTCTGGGATACGCAGTATTTT | CASSPSVWDTQYF
TRBJ2-5 | few | . | 13 | TRBV7-3 | TGTGCCAGCAGCTCCGGTCCCCAAGAGACCCAGTACTTC | CASSSGPQETQYF
TRBJ2-5 | . | . | 13 | TRBV2 | TGTGCCATCCAGGGTTTGAGGCAAGAGACCCAGTACTTC | CAIQGLRQETQYF
TRBJ1-2 | . | TRBD1 | 15 | TRBV28 | TGTGCCAGCAGTTCGGGACAGGGGGCTTCCTATGGCTACACCTTC | CASSSGQGASYGYTF
TRBJ2-3 | . | . | 16 | TRBV3-1/TRBV3-2 | TGTGCCAGCAGCCCGTTTGCGGGGCCCTACACAGATACGCAGTATTTT | CASSPFAGPYTDTQYF
TRBJ1-1 | . | . | 14 | TRBV7-2 | TGTGCCAGCAGCTTAGGCGTTAGTAGGATTGAAGCTTTCTTT | CASSLGVSRIEAFF
TRBJ2-7 | . | TRBD2 | 15 | TRBV6-2/TRBV6-3 | TGTGCCAGCAGTCAAAGCACTAGCGGGACCCTTCAGCAGTACTTC | CASSQSTSGTLQQYF
TRBJ1-1 | . | . | 12 | TRBV9 | TGTGCCAGCAGCCCCCAGAACACTGAAGCTTTCTTT | CASSPQNTEAFF
TRBJ1-2 | . | TRBD1 | 14 | TRBV9 | TGTGCCAGCAGCGCAAGACAGGGTAACTATGGCTACACCTTC | CASSARQGNYGYTF
TRBJ1-1 | once | . | 15 | TRBV5-6 | TGTGCCAGCAGCGGACGCAGAGTCATGAACACTGAAGCTTTCTTT | CASSGRRVMNTEAFF
TRBJ2-7 | . | TRBD2 | 14 | TRBV7-8 | TGTGCCAGCAGCCCGACTAGCGGATCCTACGAGCAGTACTTC | CASSPTSGSYEQYF
TRBJ2-5 | . | . | 13 | TRBV28 | TGTGCCAGCAGCAAGGGGGGGCAAGAGACCCAGTACTTC | CASSKGGQETQYF
TRBJ2-1 | few | . | 14 | TRBV7-9 | TGTGCCAGCAGCCAGTCCGGGACCACGAATGAGCAGTTCTTC | CASSQSGTTNEQFF
TRBJ1-1 | . | . | 13 | TRBV7-3 | TGTGCCAGCAGCTTGTCAGGCATCACTGAAGCTTTCTTT | CASSLSGITEAFF
TRBJ2-1 | . | TRBD2 | 18 | TRBV27 | TGTGCCAGCAGTTTAGGACTAGCGGGAGGGCTGTTGTTTGGTGAGCAGTTCTTC | CASSLGLAGGLLFGEQFF
TRBJ1-2 | . | . | 13 | TRBV28 | TGTGCCAGCAGTTTATGGGGGGGCTATGGCTACACCTTC | CASSLWGGYGYTF
TRBJ2-2 | once | TRBD2 | 16 | TRBV19 | TGTGCCAGTAGCCGTGGACTAGCGGGAGTGCACGGGGAGCTGTTTTTT | CASSRGLAGVHGELFF
TRBJ1-1 | . | . | 13 | TRBV3-1/TRBV3-2 | TGTGCCAGCAGCCAACCCGACAACACTGAAGCTTTCTTT | CASSQPDNTEAFF
TRBJ2-7 | . | . | 13 | TRBV27 | TGTGCCAGCAGAGGGAGTGACGCCTACGAGCAGTACTTC | CASRGSDAYEQYF
TRBJ2-7 | . | TRBD1 | 17 | TRBV5-6 | TGTGCCAGCAGCTTGGTCGATAGGACAGGGGTAACGGGCGAGCAGTACTTC | CASSLVDRTGVTGEQYF